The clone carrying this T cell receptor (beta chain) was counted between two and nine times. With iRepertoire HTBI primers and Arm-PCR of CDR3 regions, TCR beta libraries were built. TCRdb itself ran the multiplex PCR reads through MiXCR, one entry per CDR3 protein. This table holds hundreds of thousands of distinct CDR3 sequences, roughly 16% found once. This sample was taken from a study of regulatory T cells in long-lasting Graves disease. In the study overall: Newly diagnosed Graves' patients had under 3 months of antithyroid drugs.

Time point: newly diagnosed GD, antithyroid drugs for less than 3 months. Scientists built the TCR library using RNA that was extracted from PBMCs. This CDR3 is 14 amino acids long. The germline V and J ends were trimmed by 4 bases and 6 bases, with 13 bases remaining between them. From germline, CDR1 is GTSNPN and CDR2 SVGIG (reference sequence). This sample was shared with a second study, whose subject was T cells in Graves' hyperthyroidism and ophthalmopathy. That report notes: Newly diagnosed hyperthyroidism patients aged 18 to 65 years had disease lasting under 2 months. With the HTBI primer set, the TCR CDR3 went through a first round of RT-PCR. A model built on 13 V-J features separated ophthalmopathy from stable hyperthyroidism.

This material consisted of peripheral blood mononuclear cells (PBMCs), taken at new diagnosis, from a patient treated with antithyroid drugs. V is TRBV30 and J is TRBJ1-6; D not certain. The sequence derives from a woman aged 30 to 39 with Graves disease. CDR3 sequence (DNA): TGTGCCTGGAATGGCCTGGGAACTAATTCACCCCTCCACTTT. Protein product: CAWNGLGTNSPLHF.